This T cell receptor (beta chain) emerged from a study of siplizumab effects on memory and regulatory T cells. J lost 5 bases, V lost 3 bases, and 2 bases had no gene match. The germline V gene encodes CDR1 MNHEY and CDR2 SVGAGI. The CDR3 is made up of 13 amino acids. Sequencing of each sample assayed approximately 10^5 TCR templates. Using immunoSEQ multiplex PCR, the repertoire was profiled, and TCRdb retains in-frame clones only, with some absent. Of 50,000 to 75,000 clones listed, around 96% were seen once; the top ten hold around 0.086%. Comments on this clone: Its antigen is unknown.

Study conclusions and caveats: Unstimulated subsets were the mapping target of only a minor fraction of alloreactive clones. Suppressive activity of Tregs proliferating in siplizumab cultures remained unconfirmed.

The chain has TRBV6-5 and TRBJ2-5, with 8 positions matching TRBD2. This clonotype was sampled from a human donor in good health. Sequencing was performed on naive CD8+ T cells sorted from blood. The CDR3 spells CASSYVAGETQYF. In nucleotides, the CDR3 is TGTGCCAGCAGTTATGTAGCGGGGGAGACCCAGTACTTC.